The rows below give T cell receptor beta chains drawn from one sample of a study of long-term antiretroviral therapy in people with HIV. The protocol was immunoSEQ multiplex PCR, while the TCRdb copy is restricted to in-frame clones and leaves out a portion. The sample records 20,000 or so clones, around 76% being singletons. The sequences come from unsorted PBMCs, collected 2.2 years after starting antiretroviral therapy. The receptors come from a man aged 50-59 years with HIV. CDR3s include the opening cysteine and the closing phenylalanine or tryptophan. A D gene is named only where the DNA matches it firmly. The size field is filled for only some rows; it gives once, few, many or a size class.

cdr3_aa	cdr3_nt	v_call	d_call	clone_size	cdr3_length	j_call
CASSFLPRGQNTEAFF	TGTGCCAGCAGTTTCCTCCCAAGGGGGCAGAACACTGAAGCTTTCTTT	TRBV6-5	TRBD1	-	16	TRBJ1-1
CASSLAGGSTGELFF	TGTGCCAGCAGCTTAGCAGGGGGCAGCACCGGGGAGCTGTTTTTT	TRBV11-3	TRBD1	-	15	TRBJ2-2
CASSRGQGSNQPQHF	TGTGCCAGCAGCCGGGGACAGGGAAGCAATCAGCCCCAGCATTTT	TRBV5-5	TRBD1	-	15	TRBJ1-5
CASKEQGTDTQYF	TGCGCCAGCAAGGAGCAGGGAACAGATACGCAGTATTTT	TRBV5-1	-	once	13	TRBJ2-3
CAISRGTQETQYF	TGTGCCATCAGTCGCGGGACCCAAGAGACCCAGTACTTC	TRBV10-3	-	once	13	TRBJ2-5
CASNLRGDSYNEQFF	TGTGCCAGCAACCTCAGGGGCGACTCCTACAATGAGCAGTTCTTC	TRBV28	-	-	15	TRBJ2-1
CASGRDRRSEKLFF	TGTGCCAGCGGCCGGGACAGACGAAGTGAAAAACTGTTTTTT	TRBV25-1	TRBD1	-	14	TRBJ1-4
CASSILVNRGRINEQFF	TGTGCCAGTAGTATTTTGGTAAACAGGGGGCGCATAAATGAGCAGTTCTTC	TRBV19	TRBD1	-	17	TRBJ2-1
CASRLLAGLRNEQFF	TGTGCCAGCAGACTGCTAGCGGGACTAAGGAATGAGCAGTTCTTC	TRBV6-5	TRBD2	-	15	TRBJ2-1
CASSLGQGMYEQYF	TGTGCCAGCAGCTTAGGTCAGGGGATGTACGAGCAGTACTTC	TRBV11-1	-	few	14	TRBJ2-7
CASRAGFSFYYEQYF	TGTGCCAGCAGGGCCGGCTTCTCTTTTTACTACGAGCAGTACTTC	TRBV28	-	-	15	TRBJ2-7
CASRGRGGGAYNEQFF	TGTGCCAGCAGGGGGCGGGGAGGGGGGGCCTACAATGAGCAGTTCTTC	TRBV7-9	-	few	16	TRBJ2-1
CASSYLQAGANVLTF	TGTGCCAGCAGTTACCTCCAGGCTGGGGCCAACGTCCTGACTTTC	TRBV6-6	-	-	15	TRBJ2-6
CASRRVPYGEKLFF	TGTGCCAGCAGGAGAGTGCCCTACGGTGAAAAACTGTTTTTT	TRBV2	-	-	14	TRBJ1-4
CASSPGQESTDTQYF	TGTGCCAGCAGTCCGGGACAGGAGAGCACAGATACGCAGTATTTT	TRBV27	TRBD1	-	15	TRBJ2-3
CASSSQRGEGETQYF	TGTGCCAGCAGCTCCCAGCGGGGGGAGGGAGAGACCCAGTACTTC	TRBV5-4	TRBD2	-	15	TRBJ2-5
CASSLALNRDEQYF	TGTGCCAGCAGCCTAGCCTTGAATCGGGACGAGCAGTACTTC	TRBV5-4	-	-	14	TRBJ2-7
CSVTDRHNYEQYF	TGCAGCGTGACGGACAGGCACAACTACGAGCAGTACTTC	TRBV29-1	TRBD1	-	13	TRBJ2-7
CASSELAGGQDIQYF	TGTGCCAGCAGTGAACTAGCGGGGGGGCAGGACATTCAGTACTTC	TRBV6-1	TRBD2	few	15	TRBJ2-4
CASGVTGVTEAFF	TGTGCCAGCGGCGTGACAGGGGTTACTGAAGCTTTCTTT	TRBV7-9	TRBD1	-	13	TRBJ1-1
CASSLRGTDNEQFF	TGTGCCAGCAGTCTACGTGGGACAGACAATGAGCAGTTCTTC	TRBV28	TRBD1	-	14	TRBJ2-1
CTSSQGSGGDHEQYF	TGCACCAGCAGCCAAGGTAGCGGAGGGGATCACGAGCAGTACTTC	TRBV1	-	-	15	TRBJ2-7
CASSLMGLPGEKLFF	TGTGCCAGCAGCTTAATGGGGCTACCGGGTGAAAAACTGTTTTTT	TRBV7-2	-	-	15	TRBJ1-4
CASSPRALTFYGYTF	TGTGCCAGCAGCCCCAGGGCACTGACCTTCTATGGCTACACCTTC	TRBV7-9	-	-	15	TRBJ1-2
CSVVSEQYF	TGCAGCGTTGTTAGCGAGCAGTACTTC	TRBV29-1	-	few	9	TRBJ2-7